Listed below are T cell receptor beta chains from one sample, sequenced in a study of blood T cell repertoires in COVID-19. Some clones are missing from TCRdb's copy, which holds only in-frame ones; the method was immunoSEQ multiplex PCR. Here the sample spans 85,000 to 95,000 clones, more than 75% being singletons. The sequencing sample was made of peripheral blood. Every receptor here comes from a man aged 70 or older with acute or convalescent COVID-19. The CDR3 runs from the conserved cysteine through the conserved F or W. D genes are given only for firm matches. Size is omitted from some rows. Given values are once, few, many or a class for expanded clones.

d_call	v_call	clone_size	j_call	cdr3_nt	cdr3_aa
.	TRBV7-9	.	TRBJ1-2	TGTGCCAGCAGCCCCAACAGGGAACAAAAGGATAACGGCTACACCTTC	CASSPNREQKDNGYTF
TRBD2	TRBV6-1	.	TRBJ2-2	TGTGCCAGCAGTGAAGCTACGCTAGCGGGCGCCGGGGAGCTGTTTTTT	CASSEATLAGAGELFF
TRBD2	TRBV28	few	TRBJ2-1	TGTGCCAGCAGTTCAGTCGAGGGACTAGCGGATTACAATGAGCAGTTCTTC	CASSSVEGLADYNEQFF
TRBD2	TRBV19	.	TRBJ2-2	TGTGCCAGTAGTATAGACTGGCCGGCGGTTAGCGGGAGAGTTAACAGGGAGCTGTTTTTT	CASSIDWPAVSGRVNRELFF
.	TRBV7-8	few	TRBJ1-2	TGTGCCAGCAGCCCCCCCGGCACAGGGTCTAACTATGGCTACACCTTC	CASSPPGTGSNYGYTF
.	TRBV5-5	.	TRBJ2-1	TGTGCCAGCAGCTTGGAAGGACACGCATTATCCTACAATGAGCAGTTCTTC	CASSLEGHALSYNEQFF
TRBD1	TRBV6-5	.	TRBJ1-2	TGTGCCAGCAGTTTCACAGGGGCCTATGGCTACACCTTC	CASSFTGAYGYTF
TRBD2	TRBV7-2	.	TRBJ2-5	TGTGCCAGCAGCCGATCGGGAGGTGAGACCCAGTACTTC	CASSRSGGETQYF
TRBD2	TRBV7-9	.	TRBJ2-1	TGTGCCAGCAGCTTAGGACGGCGTGGGAGGGCCTCCAATGAGCAGTTCTTC	CASSLGRRGRASNEQFF
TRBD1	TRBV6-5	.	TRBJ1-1	TGTGCCAGCACGTGGACAGGGCGAACTGAAGCTTTCTTT	CASTWTGRTEAFF
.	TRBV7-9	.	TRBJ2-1	TGTGCCAGCAGCTTGGCCGGGGGCAATGAGCAGTTCTTC	CASSLAGGNEQFF
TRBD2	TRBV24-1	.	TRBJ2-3	TGTGCCACCAGTGATTGGGTAGCGGGGGTGTCAGATACGCAGTATTTT	CATSDWVAGVSDTQYF
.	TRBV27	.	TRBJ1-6	TGTGCCAGCAGTTGGAATGTGGGCAGGGTTGGAAATTCACCCCTCCACTTT	CASSWNVGRVGNSPLHF
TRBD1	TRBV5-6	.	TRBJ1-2	TGTGCCAGCATCCGAGACAGGGGGTGGCTCTATGGCTACACCTTC	CASIRDRGWLYGYTF
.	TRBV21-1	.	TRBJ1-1	TGTGCCAGCAGCCGGGGGAACAGGGGGAACACTGAAGCTTTCTTT	CASSRGNRGNTEAFF
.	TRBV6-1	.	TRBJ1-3	TGTGCCAGCAGTGACTTACAGGGAGACTCTGGAAACACCATATATTTT	CASSDLQGDSGNTIYF
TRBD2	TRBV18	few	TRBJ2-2	TGTGCCAGCTCATCCGGGACTAGCGGGGGTTTAGCCGGGGAGCTGTTTTTT	CASSSGTSGGLAGELFF
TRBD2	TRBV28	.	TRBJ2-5	TGTGCCAGCAGTATCACTAGCGGGGGGGGAGAGACCCAGTACTTC	CASSITSGGGETQYF
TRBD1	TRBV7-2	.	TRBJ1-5	TGTGCCAGCAGCTTACCAACAGGGGGACAGCCCCAGCATTTT	CASSLPTGGQPQHF